The T cell receptor beta chain described here comes from a study of blood T cell repertoires in COVID-19. Background on the study: The United States, Italy and Spain supplied acute and convalescent COVID-19 samples.

TCRdb's table, derived via immunoSEQ multiplex PCR, lists solely in-frame clones and lacks some. The sample holds around 150,000 clones, about 86% seen once. The CDR3 is 15 residues long. The germline V gene encodes CDR1 MDHEN and CDR2 SYDVKM. Trimming cost V 6 bases and J 0 bases, with 14 bases left between them. The chain combines TRBV28 with TRBJ1-2; no definite D call. The sample taken for sequencing was peripheral blood. This sequence was found in a man between 18 and 29 years old with acute or convalescent COVID-19. The DNA of the CDR3 is TGTGCCAGCAGGCTGGGTGGCAGGACTAACTATGGCTACACCTTC. This encodes CASRLGGRTNYGYTF.